What follows is one T cell receptor (beta chain) and its context. Only in-frame clones appear in the TCRdb table, and some are missing; sequencing was by immunoSEQ multiplex PCR. This table holds a few hundred thousand clones, approximately 75% found once. The data were obtained in a study of blood T cell repertoires in COVID-19. The germline CDR1 and CDR2 sequences are SEHNR and FQNEAQ (reference sequence). V dropped 4 bases and J dropped 2 bases, with 14 bases sitting between them. This CDR3 contains 15 residues. Participant age was roughly 18 to 89 years, and participants resided in fewer than 30 US areas.

The sequencing input was PBMCs or T cells enriched from blood (not recorded which). The gene calls are TRBV7-9 and TRBJ1-1; TRBD1 is a possible D gene (6 bases). The receptor comes from a man in his forties who had recovered from COVID-19. The CDR3, as DNA: TGTGCCAGCAGCTCCGGGGACACACAAAACACTGAAGCTTTCTTT. Residues: CASSSGDTQNTEAFF.